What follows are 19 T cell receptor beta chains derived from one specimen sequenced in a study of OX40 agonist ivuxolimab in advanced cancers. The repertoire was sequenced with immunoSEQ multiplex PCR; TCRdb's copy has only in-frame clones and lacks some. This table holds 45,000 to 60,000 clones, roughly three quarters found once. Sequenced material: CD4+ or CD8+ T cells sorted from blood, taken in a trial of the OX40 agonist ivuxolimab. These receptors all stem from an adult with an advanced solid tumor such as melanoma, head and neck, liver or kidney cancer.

The CDR3 is CAWSWGTGVGANEKLFF. CDR3 DNA sequence: TGTGCCTGGAGTTGGGGGACAGGGGTCGGAGCTAATGAAAAACTGTTTTTT. The gene calls are TRBV30 and TRBJ1-4; 10 nucleotides match TRBD1. Trimming cost V 2 bases and J 3 bases; bases outside gene matches: 9. Per the germline V gene, CDR1 is GTSNPN and CDR2 is SVGIG (reference sequence). The CDR3 is 17 residues long.

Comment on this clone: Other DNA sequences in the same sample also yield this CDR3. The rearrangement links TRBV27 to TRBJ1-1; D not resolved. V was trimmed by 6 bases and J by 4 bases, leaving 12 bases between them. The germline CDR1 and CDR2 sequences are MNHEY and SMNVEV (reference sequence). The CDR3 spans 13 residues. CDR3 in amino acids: CASSLRALTEAFF. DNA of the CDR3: TGTGCCAGCAGCCTCCGTGCCCTCACTGAAGCTTTCTTT.

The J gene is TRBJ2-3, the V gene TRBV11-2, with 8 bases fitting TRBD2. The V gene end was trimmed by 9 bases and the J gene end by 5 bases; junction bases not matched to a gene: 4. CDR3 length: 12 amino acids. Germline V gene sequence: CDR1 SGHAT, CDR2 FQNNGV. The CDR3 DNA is TGTGCCAGTAGCGGGACGAGAGATACGCAGTATTTT. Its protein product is CASSGTRDTQYF.

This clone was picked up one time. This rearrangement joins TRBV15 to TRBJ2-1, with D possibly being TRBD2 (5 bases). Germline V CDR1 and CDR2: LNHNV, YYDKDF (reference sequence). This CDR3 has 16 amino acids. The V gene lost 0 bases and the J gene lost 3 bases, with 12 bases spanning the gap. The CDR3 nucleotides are TGTGCCACCAGCAGAGATGTGGACTGGCTCTACAATGAGCAGTTCTTC. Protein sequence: CATSRDVDWLYNEQFF.

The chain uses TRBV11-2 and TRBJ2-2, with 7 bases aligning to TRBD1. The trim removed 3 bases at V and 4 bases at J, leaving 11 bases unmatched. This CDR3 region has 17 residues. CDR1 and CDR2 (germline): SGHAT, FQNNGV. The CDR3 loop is CASSLRVWTGGTGELFF. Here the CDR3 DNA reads TGTGCCAGCAGCTTGAGGGTTTGGACAGGCGGCACCGGGGAGCTGTTTTTT.

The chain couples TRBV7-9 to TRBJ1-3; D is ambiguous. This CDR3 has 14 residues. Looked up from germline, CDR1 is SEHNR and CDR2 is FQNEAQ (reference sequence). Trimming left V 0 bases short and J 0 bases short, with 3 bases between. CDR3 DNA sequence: TGTGCCAGCAGCTTAGCATCCTCTGGAAACACCATATATTTT. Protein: CASSLASSGNTIYF.

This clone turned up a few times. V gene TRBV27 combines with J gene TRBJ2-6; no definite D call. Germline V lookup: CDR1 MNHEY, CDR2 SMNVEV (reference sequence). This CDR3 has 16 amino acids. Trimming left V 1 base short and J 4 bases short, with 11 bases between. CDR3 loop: CASSLFPTTGANVLTF. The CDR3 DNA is TGTGCCAGCAGTTTATTCCCCACTACCGGGGCCAACGTCCTGACTTTC.

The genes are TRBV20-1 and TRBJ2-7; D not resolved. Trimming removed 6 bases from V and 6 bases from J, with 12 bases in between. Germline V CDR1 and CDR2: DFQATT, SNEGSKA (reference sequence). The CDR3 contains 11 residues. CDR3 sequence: CSARRSPEQYF. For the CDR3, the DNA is TGCAGTGCCAGACGTAGTCCCGAGCAGTACTTC.

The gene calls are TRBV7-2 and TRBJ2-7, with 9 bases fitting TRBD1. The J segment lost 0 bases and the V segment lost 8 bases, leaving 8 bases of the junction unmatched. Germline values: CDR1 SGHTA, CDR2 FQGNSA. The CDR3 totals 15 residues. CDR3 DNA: TGTGCCAGCGAACCCGGGACAGGGAGCTCCTACGAGCAGTACTTC. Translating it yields CASEPGTGSSYEQYF.

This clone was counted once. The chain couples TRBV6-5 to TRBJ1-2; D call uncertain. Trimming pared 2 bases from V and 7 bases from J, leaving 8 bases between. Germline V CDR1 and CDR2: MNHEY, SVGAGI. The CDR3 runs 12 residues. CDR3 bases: TGTGCCAGCAGTTACGCCGGAATTGGCTACACCTTC. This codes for CASSYAGIGYTF.

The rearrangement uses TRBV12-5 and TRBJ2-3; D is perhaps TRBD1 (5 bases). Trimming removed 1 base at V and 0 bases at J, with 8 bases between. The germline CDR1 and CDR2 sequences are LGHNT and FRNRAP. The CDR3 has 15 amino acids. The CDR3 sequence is CASGLGQSSTDTQYF. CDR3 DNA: TGTGCTAGTGGTTTGGGACAGAGCAGCACAGATACGCAGTATTTT.

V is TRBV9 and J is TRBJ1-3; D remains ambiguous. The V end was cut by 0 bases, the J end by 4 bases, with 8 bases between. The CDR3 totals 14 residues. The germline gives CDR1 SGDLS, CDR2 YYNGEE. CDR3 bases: TGTGCCAGCAGCGTAGAAGGCCGCGGAAACACCATATATTTT. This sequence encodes CASSVEGRGNTIYF.

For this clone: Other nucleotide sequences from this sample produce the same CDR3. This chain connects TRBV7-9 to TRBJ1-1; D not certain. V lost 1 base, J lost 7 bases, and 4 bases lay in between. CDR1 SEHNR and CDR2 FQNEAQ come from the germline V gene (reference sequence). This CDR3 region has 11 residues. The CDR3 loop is CASSLGGEAFF. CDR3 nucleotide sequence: TGTGCCAGCAGCTTAGGGGGTGAAGCTTTCTTT. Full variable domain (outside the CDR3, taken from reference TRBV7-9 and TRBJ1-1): DTGVSQNPRHKITKRGQNVTFRCDPISEHNRLYWYRQTLGQGPEFLTYFQNEAQLEKSRLLSDRFSAERPKGSFSTLEIQRTEQGDSAMYLCASSLGGEAFFGQGTRLTVV.

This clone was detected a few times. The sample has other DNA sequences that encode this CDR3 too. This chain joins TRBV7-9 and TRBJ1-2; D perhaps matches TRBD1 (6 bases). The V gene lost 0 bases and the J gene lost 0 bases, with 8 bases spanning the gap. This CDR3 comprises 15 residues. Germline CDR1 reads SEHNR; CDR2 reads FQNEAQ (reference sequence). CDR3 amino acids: CASSLAGGTNYGYTF. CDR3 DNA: TGTGCCAGCAGCTTAGCAGGGGGAACTAACTATGGCTACACCTTC.

The CDR3 sequence: CANQEAQGAGAFF. CDR3 nucleotide sequence: TGTGCCAACCAAGAAGCTCAGGGGGCCGGGGCTTTCTTT. The chain recombines TRBV2 with TRBJ1-1; 8 bases align to TRBD1. Germline assignment: CDR1 SNHLY and CDR2 FYNNEI. This CDR3 comprises 13 residues. V trimming: 10 bases; J trimming: 11 bases; junction bases outside the gene matches: 15.

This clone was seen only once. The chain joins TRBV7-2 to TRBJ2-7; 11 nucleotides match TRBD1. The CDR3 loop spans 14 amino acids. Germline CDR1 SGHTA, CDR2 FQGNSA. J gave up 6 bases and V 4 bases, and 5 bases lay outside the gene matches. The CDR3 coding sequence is TGTGCCAGCAGCTCCTTGGGACAGGGGGGCGAGCAGTACTTC. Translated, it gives CASSSLGQGGEQYF.

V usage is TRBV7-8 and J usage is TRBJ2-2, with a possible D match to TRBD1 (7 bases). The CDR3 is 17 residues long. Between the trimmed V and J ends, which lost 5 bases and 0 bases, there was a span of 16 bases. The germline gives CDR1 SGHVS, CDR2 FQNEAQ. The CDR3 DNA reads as TGTGCCAGCAGCCTCCTGGGGGGACAGTCGAACACCGGGGAGCTGTTTTTT. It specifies CASSLLGGQSNTGELFF.

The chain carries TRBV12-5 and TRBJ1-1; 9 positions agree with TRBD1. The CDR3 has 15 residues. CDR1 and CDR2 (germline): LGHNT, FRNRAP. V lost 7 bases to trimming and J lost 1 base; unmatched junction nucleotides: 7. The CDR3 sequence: CASDPGQGRNTEAFF. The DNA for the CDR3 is TGTGCTAGTGACCCTGGACAGGGGAGGAACACTGAAGCTTTCTTT.

CDR3 in amino acids: CASSLDRPLSQETQYF. CDR3 in DNA: TGTGCCAGCAGCTTAGATAGGCCACTTAGCCAAGAGACCCAGTACTTC. The chain is built from TRBV7-9 and TRBJ2-5; D is ambiguous. Germline-derived CDR1 and CDR2 are SEHNR and FQNEAQ (reference sequence). CDR3 length: 16 residues. With 1 base removed from V and 1 base from J, the gap between germline ends came to 13 bases.